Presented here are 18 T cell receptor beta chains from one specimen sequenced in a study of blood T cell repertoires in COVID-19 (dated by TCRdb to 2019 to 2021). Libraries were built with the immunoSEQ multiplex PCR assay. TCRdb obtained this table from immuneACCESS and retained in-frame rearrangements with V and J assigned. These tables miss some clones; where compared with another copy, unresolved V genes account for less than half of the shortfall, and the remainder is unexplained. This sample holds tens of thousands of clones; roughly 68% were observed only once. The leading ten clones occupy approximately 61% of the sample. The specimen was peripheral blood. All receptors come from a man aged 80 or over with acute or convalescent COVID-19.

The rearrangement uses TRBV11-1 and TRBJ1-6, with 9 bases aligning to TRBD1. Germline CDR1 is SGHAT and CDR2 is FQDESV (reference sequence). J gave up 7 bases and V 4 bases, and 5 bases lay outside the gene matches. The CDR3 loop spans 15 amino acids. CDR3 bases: TGTGCCAGCAGCTCCTCCGGGACAGGGAATTCACCCCTCCACTTT. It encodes CASSSSGTGNSPLHF.

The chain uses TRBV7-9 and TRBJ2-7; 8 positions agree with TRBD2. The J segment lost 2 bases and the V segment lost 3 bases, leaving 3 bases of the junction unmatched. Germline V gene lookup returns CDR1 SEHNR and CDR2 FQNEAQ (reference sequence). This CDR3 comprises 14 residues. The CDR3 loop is CASSFTAGAYEQYF. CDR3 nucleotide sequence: TGTGCCAGCAGCTTTACAGCGGGGGCCTACGAGCAGTACTTC. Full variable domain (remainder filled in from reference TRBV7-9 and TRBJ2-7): DTGVSQNPRHKITKRGQNVTFRCDPISEHNRLYWYRQTLGQGPEFLTYFQNEAQLEKSRLLSDRFSAERPKGSFSTLEIQRTEQGDSAMYLCASSFTAGAYEQYFGPGTRLTVT.

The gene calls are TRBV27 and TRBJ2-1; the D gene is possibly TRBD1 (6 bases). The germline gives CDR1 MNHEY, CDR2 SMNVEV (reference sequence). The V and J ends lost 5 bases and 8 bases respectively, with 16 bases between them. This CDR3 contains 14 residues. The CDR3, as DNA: TGTGCCAGCAGTAACAATCCGGGACATTATGAGCAGTTCTTC. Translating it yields CASSNNPGHYEQFF.

The CDR3 coding sequence is TGTGCCAGTAGTTCCTCCGGGACAGGGAAAAACATTCAGTACTTC. This encodes CASSSSGTGKNIQYF. The chain is built from TRBV19 and TRBJ2-4; 9 nucleotides agree with TRBD1. The V and J ends lost 5 bases and 4 bases, in that order; junction bases with no gene match: 6. The CDR3 extends over 15 amino acids. Germline V lookup: CDR1 LNHDA, CDR2 SQIVND (reference sequence).

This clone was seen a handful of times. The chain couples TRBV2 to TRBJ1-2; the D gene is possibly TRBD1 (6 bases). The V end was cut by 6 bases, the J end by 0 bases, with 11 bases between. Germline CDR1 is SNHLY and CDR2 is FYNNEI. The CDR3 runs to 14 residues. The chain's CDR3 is CASRRGGPNYGYTF. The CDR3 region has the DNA TGTGCCAGCAGGCGGGGGGGCCCTAACTATGGCTACACCTTC.

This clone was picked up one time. The CDR3 bases are TGTGCCAGTAGTAGTTCCTACGGGGAGACCCAGTACTTC. This codes for CASSSSYGETQYF. This sequence joins TRBV19 and TRBJ2-5, with D hard to call. Germline CDR1 is LNHDA and CDR2 is SQIVND (reference sequence). CDR3 length equals 13 residues. The germline V and J ends were trimmed by 4 bases and 5 bases, with 11 bases remaining between them.

This chain's CDR3 is CASSLTGPPGEKLFF. Here the CDR3 DNA reads TGTGCCAGCAGTTTAACCGGGCCCCCGGGGGAAAAACTGTTTTTT. The chain is built from TRBV28 and TRBJ1-4; D gene uncertain. The V end lost 2 bases, the J end lost 8 bases, and 15 bases lay between the germline ends. CDR3 length: 15 residues. Germline V lookup: CDR1 MDHEN, CDR2 SYDVKM.

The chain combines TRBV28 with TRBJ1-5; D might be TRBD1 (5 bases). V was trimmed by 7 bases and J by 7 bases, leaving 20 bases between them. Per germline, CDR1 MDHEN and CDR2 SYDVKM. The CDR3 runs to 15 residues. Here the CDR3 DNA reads TGTGCCAGCACCCTCAGCGGGGGGTTCGGCCAGCCCCAGCATTTT. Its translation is CASTLSGGFGQPQHF.

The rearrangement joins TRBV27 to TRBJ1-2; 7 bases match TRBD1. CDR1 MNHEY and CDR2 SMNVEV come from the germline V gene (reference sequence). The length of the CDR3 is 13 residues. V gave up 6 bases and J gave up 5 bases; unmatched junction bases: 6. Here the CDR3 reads CASRMTGRYGYTF. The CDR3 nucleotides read TGTGCCAGCAGAATGACAGGGAGGTATGGCTACACCTTC.

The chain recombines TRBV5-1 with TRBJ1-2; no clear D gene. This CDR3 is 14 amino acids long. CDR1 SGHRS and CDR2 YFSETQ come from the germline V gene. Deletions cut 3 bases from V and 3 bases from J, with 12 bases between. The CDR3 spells CASSSGAVDYGYTF. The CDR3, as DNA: TGCGCCAGCAGCTCGGGAGCGGTCGACTATGGCTACACCTTC.

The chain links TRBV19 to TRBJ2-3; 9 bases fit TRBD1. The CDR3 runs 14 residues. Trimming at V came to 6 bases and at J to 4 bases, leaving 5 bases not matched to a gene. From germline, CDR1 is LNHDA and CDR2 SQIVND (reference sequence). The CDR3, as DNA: TGTGCCAGTAGGGATACAGGGGGCGCAGATACGCAGTATTTT. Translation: CASRDTGGADTQYF.

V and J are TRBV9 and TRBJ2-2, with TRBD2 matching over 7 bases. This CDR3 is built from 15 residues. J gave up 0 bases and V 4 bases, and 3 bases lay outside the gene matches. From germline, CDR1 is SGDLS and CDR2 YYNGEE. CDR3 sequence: CASSPSGTNTGELFF. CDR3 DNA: TGTGCCAGCAGCCCCAGCGGGACGAACACCGGGGAGCTGTTTTTT. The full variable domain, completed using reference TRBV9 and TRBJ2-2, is DSGVTQTPKHLITATGQRVTLRCSPRSGDLSVYWYQQSLDQGLQFLIQYYNGEERAKGNILERFSAQQFPDLHSELNLSSLELGDSALYFCASSPSGTNTGELFFGEGSRLTVL.

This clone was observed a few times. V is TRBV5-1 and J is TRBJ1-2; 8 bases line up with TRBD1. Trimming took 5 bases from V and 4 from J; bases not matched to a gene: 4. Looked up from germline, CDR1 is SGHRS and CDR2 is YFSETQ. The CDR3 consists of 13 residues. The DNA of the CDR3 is TGCGCCAGCAGTTTGACAGGGGTCTATGGCTACACCTTC. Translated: CASSLTGVYGYTF. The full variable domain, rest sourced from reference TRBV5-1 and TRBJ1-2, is KAGVTQTPRYLIKTRGQQVTLSCSPISGHRSVSWYQQTPGQGLQFLFEYFSETQRNKGNFPGRFSGRQFSNSRSEMNVSTLELGDSALYLCASSLTGVYGYTFGSGTRLTVV.

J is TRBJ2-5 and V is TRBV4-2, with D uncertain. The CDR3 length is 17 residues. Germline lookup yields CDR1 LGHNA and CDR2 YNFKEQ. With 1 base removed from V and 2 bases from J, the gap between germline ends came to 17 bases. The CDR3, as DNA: TGTGCCAGCAGCCAAGGACTCACCCTTTCGGGTCAAGAGACCCAGTACTTC. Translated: CASSQGLTLSGQETQYF.

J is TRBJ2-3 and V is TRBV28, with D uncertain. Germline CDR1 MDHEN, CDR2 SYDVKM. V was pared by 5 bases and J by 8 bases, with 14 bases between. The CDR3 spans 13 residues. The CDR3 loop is CASSIYPSGTQYF. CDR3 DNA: TGTGCCAGCAGTATCTATCCCTCGGGTACGCAGTATTTT.

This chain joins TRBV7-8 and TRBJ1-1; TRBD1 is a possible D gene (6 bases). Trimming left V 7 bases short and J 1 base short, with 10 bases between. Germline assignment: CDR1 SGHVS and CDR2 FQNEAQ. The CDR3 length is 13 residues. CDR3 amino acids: CASTLQGNTEAFF. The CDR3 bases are TGTGCCAGCACCCTACAGGGGAACACTGAAGCTTTCTTT.

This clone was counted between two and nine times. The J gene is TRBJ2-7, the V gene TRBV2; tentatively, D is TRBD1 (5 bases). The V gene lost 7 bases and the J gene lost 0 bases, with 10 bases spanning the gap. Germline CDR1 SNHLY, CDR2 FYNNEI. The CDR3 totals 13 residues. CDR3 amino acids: CASTRTFSYEQYF. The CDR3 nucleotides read TGTGCCAGCACGCGGACATTCTCCTACGAGCAGTACTTC.

DNA of the CDR3: TGCGCCAGCAGCTTGGAATGGCTCTCAGATACGCAGTATTTT. Amino acid sequence: CASSLEWLSDTQYF. V and J are TRBV5-1 and TRBJ2-3; D is ambiguous. Trimming took 0 bases from V and 4 from J, leaving 9 bases between them. From germline, CDR1 is SGHRS and CDR2 YFSETQ. This CDR3 spans 14 amino acids.